Below are 32 T cell receptor beta chains sequenced from a single sample in a study of T cell changes during pregnancy in multiple sclerosis. Measured with immunoSEQ multiplex PCR; TCRdb has only the in-frame clones, and not every one. The sample lists about 60,000 clones; just over 90% were seen once. This material consisted of peripheral blood, taken after pregnancy. These receptor sequences come from a female donor with multiple sclerosis, enrolled in a pregnancy study.

V and J are TRBV15 and TRBJ2-2, with D perhaps matching TRBD1 (6 bases). This CDR3 has 15 residues. Trimming took off 3 bases at V and 4 bases at J, with 12 bases between the two ends. Germline V gives CDR1 LNHNV, CDR2 YYDKDF (reference sequence). CDR3 loop: CATSRGHPSTGELFF. The CDR3 coding sequence is TGTGCCACCAGCAGGGGACATCCGAGCACCGGGGAGCTGTTTTTT.

The table lists this clone with a count of one. This chain uses TRBV5-1 with TRBJ2-3, with 9 positions matching TRBD1. Per the germline V gene, CDR1 is SGHRS and CDR2 is YFSETQ. J lost 0 bases, V lost 6 bases, and 8 bases had no gene match. The CDR3 runs to 16 residues. The CDR3 nucleotides are TGCGCCAGCAATACCCGGGACAGGGTGAGCACAGATACGCAGTATTTT. It yields the protein CASNTRDRVSTDTQYF.

V gene TRBV23-1 combines with J gene TRBJ2-4, with TRBD1 matching 8 bases. TRBV23-1 is recorded as an ORF, its role being uncertain. The CDR3 contains 21 residues. The ends lost 7 bases at V and 0 bases at J; junction bases unmatched: 23. The CDR3 reads CASIQGVNPGAPSRAKNIQYF. CDR3 in DNA: TGCGCCAGCATACAGGGGGTAAATCCGGGAGCCCCATCTCGAGCCAAAAACATTCAGTACTTC.

V usage is TRBV6-1 and J usage is TRBJ1-2; D gene ambiguous. Trimming cost V 1 base and J 4 bases, with 13 bases left between them. Germline V lookup: CDR1 MNHNS, CDR2 SASEGT. The CDR3 runs 15 residues. This chain's CDR3 is CASSEDASWSYGYTF. Written as DNA, the CDR3 is TGTGCCAGCAGTGAAGACGCCTCCTGGAGCTATGGCTACACCTTC.

V is TRBV5-4 and J is TRBJ2-7, with TRBD2 identical over 13 bases. This CDR3 contains 14 residues. Germline CDR1 is SGHNT and CDR2 is YYREEE (reference sequence). Trimming at V came to 4 bases and at J to 12 bases, leaving 10 bases not matched to a gene. The CDR3, as DNA: TGTGCCAGCAGCCAGGGACTAGCGGGACCTCCCTCGTACTTC. Amino acid sequence: CASSQGLAGPPSYF.

The chain carries TRBV5-1 and TRBJ2-2; no reliable D call. Germline loops: CDR1 SGHRS, CDR2 YFSETQ. V was shortened by 4 bases and J by 6 bases, with 16 bases between the two germline ends. The CDR3 consists of 15 residues. The chain's CDR3 is CASSPESQVAGELFF. The CDR3 coding sequence is TGCGCCAGCAGCCCCGAGTCTCAAGTCGCCGGGGAGCTGTTTTTT.

This chain connects TRBV6-1 to TRBJ2-1; the match to TRBD1 covers 7 bases. The CDR3 spans 12 residues. V lost 4 bases, J lost 8 bases, and 2 bases stayed unmatched. Germline V gives CDR1 MNHNS, CDR2 SASEGT. The CDR3 DNA reads TGTGCCAGCAGTGTACAGGGGTATGAGCAGTTCTTC. Residues: CASSVQGYEQFF.

This chain connects TRBV7-9 to TRBJ2-5, with D possibly TRBD2 on 6 matching bases. Trimming stripped 3 bases from V and 5 bases from J, with 13 bases between. There are 14 residues in the CDR3. The germline V gene has CDR1 SEHNR and CDR2 FQNEAQ (reference sequence). CDR3 nucleotide sequence: TGTGCCAGCAGCTTCCGGGAGCAGGCGGAGACCCAGTACTTC. Amino acid sequence: CASSFREQAETQYF.

The CDR3 sequence is CASTPVWEGGLTDTQYF. The CDR3 DNA follows: TGTGCCAGCACCCCTGTCTGGGAGGGAGGCCTCACAGATACGCAGTATTTT. V is TRBV11-2 and J is TRBJ2-3; 7 bases align to TRBD2. V gave up 7 bases and J gave up 2 bases; unmatched junction bases: 15. The CDR3 is 17 amino acids. CDR1 and CDR2 (germline): SGHAT, FQNNGV. Together with reference TRBV11-2 and TRBJ2-3, the CDR3 gives the full variable domain: EAGVAQSPRYKIIEKRQSVAFWCNPISGHATLYWYQQILGQGPKLLIQFQNNGVVDDSQLPKDRFSAERLKGVDSTLKIQPAKLEDSAVYLCASTPVWEGGLTDTQYFGPGTRLTVL.

CDR3 in amino acids: CASSLDSDEQFF. The CDR3 DNA is TGTGCCAGCAGCTTAGATTCAGATGAGCAGTTCTTC. V gene TRBV11-3 combines with J gene TRBJ2-1; D not resolved. Per germline, CDR1 SGHNT and CDR2 YENEEA. Trimming stripped 0 bases from V and 8 bases from J, with 5 bases between. The CDR3 extends over 12 amino acids.

The rearrangement uses TRBV20-1 and TRBJ2-7; maybe TRBD1 (5 bases). The CDR3 contains 11 residues. The germline CDR1 and CDR2 sequences are DFQATT and SNEGSKA (reference sequence). V was pared by 2 bases and J by 4 bases, with 6 bases between. The CDR3 loop is CSARQGYEQYF. Written as DNA, the CDR3 is TGCAGTGCTAGACAGGGTTACGAGCAGTACTTC.

This rearrangement joins TRBV6-5 to TRBJ1-4, with D uncertain. Germline V lookup: CDR1 MNHEY, CDR2 SVGAGI. V was shortened by 2 bases and J by 0 bases, with 10 bases between the two germline ends. There are 16 residues in the CDR3. In DNA, the CDR3 is TGTGCCAGCAGTTACCTCACAGCTTCAACTAATGAAAAACTGTTTTTT. Protein product: CASSYLTASTNEKLFF.

The rearrangement joins TRBV10-2 to TRBJ2-7, with 12 bases identical to TRBD2. V was clipped by 4 bases and J by 6 bases; unmatched bases: 7. The germline CDR1 and CDR2 sequences are WSHSY and SAAADI. This CDR3 comprises 15 residues. The CDR3 region is CASSVVGLAGSEQYF. CDR3 nucleotides: TGCGCCAGCAGTGTGGTCGGACTAGCGGGATCCGAGCAGTACTTC.

In DNA form, the CDR3 reads TGTGCCAGCGCGCCTTTAAACTATGGCTACACCTTC. Its translation is CASAPLNYGYTF. V is TRBV19 and J is TRBJ1-2; no definite D call. CDR1 LNHDA and CDR2 SQIVND come from the germline V gene (reference sequence). Trimming pared 9 bases from V and 2 bases from J, leaving 10 bases between. The CDR3 covers 12 residues.

The chain joins TRBV5-1 to TRBJ2-7; 8 bases agree with TRBD1. There are 17 residues in the CDR3. Germline V gives CDR1 SGHRS, CDR2 YFSETQ. The junction had 16 bases not matched to a gene; V was cut back by 3 bases and J by 5 bases. CDR3 bases: TGCGCCAGCAGCTCCACTCGACAGGGGAACCACCCGAACGAGCAGTACTTC. Its translation: CASSSTRQGNHPNEQYF.

The table lists this clone with a count of one. The J gene is TRBJ2-1, the V gene TRBV4-2, with D perhaps TRBD2 (5 bases). The CDR3 has 16 residues. Per germline, CDR1 LGHNA and CDR2 YNFKEQ. Trimming took 0 bases from V and 0 from J, leaving 9 bases between them. The CDR3 reads CASSQDSGSSYNEQFF. The CDR3 nucleotides read TGTGCCAGCAGCCAAGATAGTGGGAGCTCCTACAATGAGCAGTTCTTC.

The chain is built from TRBV7-6 and TRBJ2-7, with 7 bases identical to TRBD1. The CDR3 covers 14 residues. V lost 1 base to trimming and J lost 5 bases; unmatched junction nucleotides: 5. Germline V gene lookup returns CDR1 SGHVS and CDR2 FNYEAQ. The CDR3 DNA follows: TGTGCCAGCAGCTTAGAACAGGGGATGAACGAGCAGTACTTC. Protein product: CASSLEQGMNEQYF.

The chain combines TRBV28 with TRBJ2-7; 8 nucleotides agree with TRBD1. V dropped 2 bases and J dropped 7; count of bases not matched to a gene: 10. This CDR3 contains 15 residues. Germline CDR1 is MDHEN and CDR2 is SYDVKM. The CDR3 reads CASSLDGQGAWEQYF. DNA of the CDR3: TGTGCCAGCAGTTTAGACGGGCAGGGGGCATGGGAGCAGTACTTC.

The rearrangement uses TRBV7-2 and TRBJ2-7; tentatively, D is TRBD2 (6 bases). This CDR3 comprises 15 residues. The germline V gene has CDR1 SGHTA and CDR2 FQGNSA. V was pared by 6 bases and J by 6 bases, with 21 bases between. CDR3 residues: CASRPGGAGMGEQYF. DNA for the CDR3: TGTGCCAGCAGACCAGGCGGGGCAGGGATGGGCGAGCAGTACTTC.

The J gene is TRBJ2-3, the V gene TRBV4-3; D ambiguous. V lost 3 bases and J 0 bases, leaving 13 bases between the germline ends. The CDR3 contains 16 residues. The V gene's germline CDR1 is LGHNA and CDR2 YSLEER. The CDR3 here is CASSHAATVSTDTQYF. For the CDR3, the DNA is TGCGCCAGCAGCCATGCGGCAACGGTCAGCACAGATACGCAGTATTTT.

V is TRBV15 and J is TRBJ2-5, with a tentative D call TRBD2 (5 bases). Trimming removed 0 bases from V and 5 bases from J, with 13 bases in between. This CDR3 has 15 residues. CDR1 and CDR2 (germline): LNHNV, YYDKDF (reference sequence). The CDR3 coding sequence is TGTGCCACCAGCAGAGATAGGACTCCACGGGAGACCCAGTACTTC. It is translated as CATSRDRTPRETQYF.

The CDR3 DNA is TGTGCCAGCAGCGTATCCAGAACATCCTACGAGCAGTACTTC. Encoded protein: CASSVSRTSYEQYF. The chain uses TRBV9 and TRBJ2-7; D not certain. Looked up from germline, CDR1 is SGDLS and CDR2 is YYNGEE. The ends were cut back, 1 base at V and 1 base at J, with 9 bases in the middle. CDR3 size: 14 residues. Looking up the rest from reference TRBV9 and TRBJ2-7 gives the full variable domain: DSGVTQTPKHLITATGQRVTLRCSPRSGDLSVYWYQQSLDQGLQFLIQYYNGEERAKGNILERFSAQQFPDLHSELNLSSLELGDSALYFCASSVSRTSYEQYFGPGTRLTVT.

The chain joins TRBV19 to TRBJ1-5; 9 nucleotides align to TRBD1. This CDR3 is built from 17 residues. J was trimmed by 2 bases and V by 3 bases; bases with no gene match: 8. Germline V gene sequence: CDR1 LNHDA, CDR2 SQIVND (reference sequence). CDR3 sequence (DNA): TGTGCCAGTAGTATCCGAGGACAGGGGCCACGCAATCAGCCCCAGCATTTT. It codes for CASSIRGQGPRNQPQHF.

The sample holds one count of this clone. V usage is TRBV5-1 and J usage is TRBJ2-2; no firm D call. Germline loops: CDR1 SGHRS, CDR2 YFSETQ. The CDR3 runs to 15 residues. The V end lost 0 bases, the J end lost 1 base, and 7 bases lay between the germline ends. The CDR3 region is CASSLAVGNTGELFF. CDR3 bases: TGCGCCAGCAGCTTGGCCGTCGGGAACACCGGGGAGCTGTTTTTT.

The J gene is TRBJ1-2, the V gene TRBV29-1, with 9 bases identical to TRBD1. Germline assignment: CDR1 SQVTM and CDR2 ANQGSEA. The CDR3 runs to 14 residues. After removal of 3 bases from V and 8 bases from J, the junction contained 10 bases not matched to a gene. The CDR3 DNA follows: TGCAGCGTTGACTCGGCCGGGACAGGGATGGGCTACACCTTC. As protein: CSVDSAGTGMGYTF.

The rearrangement joins TRBV5-4 to TRBJ2-5; D remains unclear. Germline loops: CDR1 SGHNT, CDR2 YYREEE (reference sequence). The V and J ends lost 3 bases and 5 bases respectively, with 8 bases between them. The CDR3 is 12 residues long. CDR3 sequence: CASSSPGETQYF. The CDR3 nucleotides are TGTGCCAGCAGCTCACCAGGCGAGACCCAGTACTTC.

This sequence joins TRBV5-8 and TRBJ1-1; TRBD1 matches 11 bases. Germline values: CDR1 SGHTS, CDR2 YDEGEE. The V and J ends lost 4 bases and 10 bases, in that order; junction bases with no gene match: 6. The CDR3 is 13 amino acids. The CDR3 loop is CASSLDRGRGAFF. In nucleotides, the CDR3 is TGTGCCAGCAGCCTGGACAGGGGGCGAGGAGCTTTCTTT.

This chain links TRBV15 with TRBJ2-3; weak D call: TRBD1 (6 bases). V dropped 4 bases and J dropped 5 bases, with 16 bases sitting between them. Per germline, CDR1 LNHNV and CDR2 YYDKDF (reference sequence). The CDR3 has 15 residues. CDR3 residues: CATSKQGHSQDTQYF. In DNA form, the CDR3 reads TGTGCCACCAGCAAACAGGGCCATTCGCAAGATACGCAGTATTTT. Full variable domain (missing parts from reference TRBV15 and TRBJ2-3): DAMVIQNPRYQVTQFGKPVTLSCSQTLNHNVMYWYQQKSSQAPKLLFHYYDKDFNNEADTPDNFQSRRPNTSFCFLDIRSPGLGDTAMYLCATSKQGHSQDTQYFGPGTRLTVL.

The chain has TRBV12-5 and TRBJ1-5; 8 bases match TRBD1. Germline V gene sequence: CDR1 LGHNT, CDR2 FRNRAP. J was trimmed by 5 bases and V by 1 base; bases with no gene match: 7. CDR3 size: 16 residues. The CDR3 loop is CASGLDRGIGDQPQHF. DNA for the CDR3: TGTGCTAGTGGTTTGGACAGGGGGATAGGGGATCAGCCCCAGCATTTT. Supplemented by reference TRBV12-5 and TRBJ1-5, the full variable domain reads DARVTQTPRHKVTEMGQEVTMRCQPILGHNTVFWYRQTMMQGLELLAYFRNRAPLDDSGMPKDRFSAEMPDATLATLKIQPSEPRDSAVYFCASGLDRGIGDQPQHFGDGTRLSIL.

This clone was recorded once. The V and J genes are TRBV12-2 and TRBJ2-1; TRBD1, as called in the table, went unchecked against the DNA. TRBV12-2 is reported as a pseudogene. This CDR3 comprises 14 residues. CDR3 sequence reads: CASRTTEPYNEQFF. CDR3 nucleotides: TGTGCAAGTCGTACGACAGAACCCTACAATGAGCAGTTCTTC.

J is TRBJ2-1 and V is TRBV27, with D tentatively TRBD1 (6 bases). This CDR3 is 14 amino acids long. Trimming shortened V by 4 bases and J by 2 bases, and 9 bases separated the two germline ends. The germline CDR1 and CDR2 sequences are MNHEY and SMNVEV (reference sequence). Written as DNA, the CDR3 is TGTGCCAGCAGTTACAGGGTTCCCTACAATGAGCAGTTCTTC. Amino acid sequence: CASSYRVPYNEQFF.

This clone was observed a single time. The chain carries TRBV5-4 and TRBJ2-2; 7 bases fit TRBD1. The ends lost 5 bases at V and 5 bases at J; junction bases unmatched: 9. Germline V gene lookup returns CDR1 SGHNT and CDR2 YYREEE (reference sequence). This CDR3 spans 15 amino acids. The CDR3 loop reads CASSTGDRGTGELFF. The DNA for the CDR3 is TGTGCCAGCAGTACAGGGGATCGTGGGACCGGGGAGCTGTTTTTT.